This T cell receptor (beta chain) comes out of a study of blood T cell repertoires in COVID-19. Background on the study: COVID-19 samples from acute and convalescent phases originated in the United States, Italy and Spain. PBMCs, B-cell-depleted T cells, or T cells provided the cDNA or gDNA that made up the material.

Original analysis: Amplification from reference gene primers served as the basis for estimated nucleated cell counts. Some clones are missing from TCRdb's copy, which holds only in-frame ones; the method was immunoSEQ multiplex PCR. The DNA gave D and trimming, while V, J and clone size come from that table. Among 91,000 or so clones listed, about four fifths were seen once. The sample taken for sequencing was peripheral blood. The TCR sequence derives from a man aged 50-59 years with active or convalescent COVID-19.

For the CDR3, the DNA is TGCGCCAGCAGCCAAGGGACAGGGGGCCACGAGCAGTACTTC. Encoded protein: CASSQGTGGHEQYF. The chain carries TRBV5-1 and TRBJ2-7, with 12 bases lining up with TRBD1. Losses at the gene ends were 4 bases for V and 5 bases for J; bases not matched to a gene: 4. Per germline, CDR1 SGHRS and CDR2 YFSETQ. The CDR3 spans 14 residues.